This T cell receptor (beta chain) was recorded in a study of blood T cell repertoires in COVID-19. Seattle-derived patients entered the study during active infection and were followed longitudinally. Trimming pared 11 bases from V and 4 bases from J, leaving 16 bases between. The CDR3 covers 13 residues. CDR1 and CDR2 from the germline V gene are MNHEY and SVGAGI. The repertoire was sequenced with immunoSEQ multiplex PCR; TCRdb's copy has only in-frame clones and lacks some. In the table there are some 300,000 clones, 90% of which are singletons. The sample holds one count of this clone. V usage is TRBV6-5 and J usage is TRBJ2-3; TRBD1 might be the D (5 bases). This TCR was recovered from a woman aged 40 to 50 with COVID-19, enrolled during active disease. Sequencing used peripheral blood. CDR3 protein: CAGRRTTADTQYF. The CDR3, as DNA: TGTGCCGGTAGACGGACGACAGCAGATACGCAGTATTTT.